This T cell receptor (beta chain) was sequenced for a study of CD8 T cells in Susac syndrome. Sequencing of TCR beta covered CD8+ and CD4+ T cells obtained from blood. Controls matched for sex and age were healthy donors. TEMRA cells were FACS-enriched, with CD8+ and CD4+ T cells isolated negatively. 0.5 to 1 ug RNA was reverse transcribed with random hexamers. Coverage of TCR beta CDR3 amplification by immunoSEQ multiplex PCR extended to 54 Vbeta and 13 Jbeta. TCRdb reanalysed the immunoSEQ multiplex PCR reads using MiXCR and keeps one entry per CDR3 protein. The sample consists of 130,000 to 150,000 distinct CDR3 sequences, roughly 94% of them appearing once. The CDR3 has 14 amino acids. V lost 5 bases, J lost 5 bases, and 13 bases lay in between. Germline loops: CDR1 SEHNR, CDR2 FQNEAQ (reference sequence).

The clonotype comes from a human donor in good health. The sequenced sample consisted of CD4+ T cells from PBMCs. The chain employs TRBV7-9 and TRBJ1-5, with TRBD1 as a possible D gene (6 bases). This CDR3 is CASSPYREDQPQHF. As DNA, the CDR3 is TGTGCCAGCAGCCCGTACAGGGAAGATCAGCCCCAGCATTTT.